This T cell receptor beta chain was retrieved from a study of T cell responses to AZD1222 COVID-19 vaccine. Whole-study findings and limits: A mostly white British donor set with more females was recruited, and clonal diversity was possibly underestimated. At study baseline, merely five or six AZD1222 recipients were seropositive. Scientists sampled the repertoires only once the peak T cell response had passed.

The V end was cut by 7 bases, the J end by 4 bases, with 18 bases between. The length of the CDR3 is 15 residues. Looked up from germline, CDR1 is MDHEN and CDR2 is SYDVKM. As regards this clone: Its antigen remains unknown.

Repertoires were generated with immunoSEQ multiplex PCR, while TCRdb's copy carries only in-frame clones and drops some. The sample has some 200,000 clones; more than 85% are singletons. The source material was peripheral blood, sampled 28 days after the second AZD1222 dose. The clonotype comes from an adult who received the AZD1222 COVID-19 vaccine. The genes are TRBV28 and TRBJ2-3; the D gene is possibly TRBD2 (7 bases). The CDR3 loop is CASTSQGRGADTQYF. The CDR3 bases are TGTGCCAGCACCTCCCAGGGGAGGGGGGCAGATACGCAGTATTTT.